This T cell receptor (beta chain) stems from a study of T cells in Graves' hyperthyroidism and ophthalmopathy. RNA transcripts gave rise to amplified TCR beta CDR3 regions. During a first-round RT-PCR of the TCR CDR3, the HTBI primer set was used. TCRdb re-analysed the multiplex PCR reads in MiXCR, keeping a single row per CDR3 protein. Of roughly 360,000 distinct CDR3 sequences in the sample, about 13% are singletons; the top ten hold 20% to 25%. CDR1 and CDR2 from the germline V gene are DFQATT and SNEGSKA (reference sequence). The V gene lost 3 bases and the J gene lost 3 bases, with 13 bases spanning the gap. This CDR3 comprises 14 residues. This clonotype was counted at least ten times. Its antigen is undetermined. In making diagnoses, clinical symptoms, serum thyroxine and TRAb, thyroid ultrasound and orbital computed tomography were all used. Preceding any ophthalmopathy symptoms, the blood sample dates from first hyperthyroidism diagnosis. The PBMCs were sourced from fresh peripheral blood (approximately 9 ml).

Study-wide results and caveats: Blood also held most thyroid clonotypes expanded beyond 0.001.

The sample taken for sequencing was blood. The J gene is TRBJ2-3, the V gene TRBV20-1; maybe TRBD2 (6 bases). The TCR originated in a man under 40 with Graves' hyperthyroidism that later progressed to Graves' ophthalmopathy. The CDR3 loop is CSASGGRFTDTQYF. The CDR3 nucleotides are TGCAGTGCTAGCGGGGGACGGTTTACAGATACGCAGTATTTT.